What follows are 9 T cell receptor beta chains derived from one specimen sequenced in a study of T cell responses to AZD1222 COVID-19 vaccine. Sequenced by immunoSEQ multiplex PCR; TCRdb stores in-frame clones only, minus some. This table holds 100,000 or so clones, 82% found once. Source: peripheral blood, taken on day 0 of AZD1222 vaccination. These receptor sequences come from an adult in good health.

The rearrangement uses TRBV27 and TRBJ1-2; 7 bases fit TRBD1. Germline assignment: CDR1 MNHEY and CDR2 SMNVEV (reference sequence). This CDR3 spans 16 amino acids. V was clipped by 1 base and J by 4 bases; unmatched bases: 9. In DNA, the CDR3 is TGTGCCAGCAGTTTATGGGAAGGGGGCGCTACCTATGGCTACACCTTC. Translation: CASSLWEGGATYGYTF.

The V gene is TRBV5-1, the J gene TRBJ1-1; 12 bases agree with TRBD1. The CDR3 has 15 residues. Trimming cost V 4 bases and J 7 bases; bases outside gene matches: 8. Looked up from germline, CDR1 is SGHRS and CDR2 is YFSETQ. CDR3 sequence: CASSLRDRGQDEAFF. The CDR3 DNA sequence: TGCGCCAGCAGCCTCCGGGACAGGGGGCAAGATGAAGCTTTCTTT.

The chain couples TRBV20-1 to TRBJ1-2, with unresolved D. Germline-derived CDR1 and CDR2 are DFQATT and SNEGSKA (reference sequence). Trimming shortened V by 6 bases and J by 5 bases, and 7 bases separated the two germline ends. There are 10 residues in the CDR3. DNA for the CDR3: TGCAGTGCAACAGCTTATGGCTACACCTTC. Its translation: CSATAYGYTF.

The chain carries TRBV6-5 and TRBJ1-1; D uncertain. The V end was cut by 2 bases, the J end by 7 bases, with 14 bases between. CDR1 MNHEY and CDR2 SVGAGI come from the germline V gene. The length of the CDR3 is 14 residues. The CDR3 region is CASSYDRSAFEAFF. As DNA, the CDR3 is TGTGCCAGCAGTTACGACCGATCCGCTTTTGAAGCTTTCTTT.

The chain recombines TRBV20-1 with TRBJ2-7; D may be TRBD1 (5 bases). V dropped 3 bases and J dropped 2 bases, with 8 bases sitting between them. This CDR3 region has 12 residues. The germline V gene encodes CDR1 DFQATT and CDR2 SNEGSKA (reference sequence). The CDR3 DNA reads TGCAGTGCTAGTCCAGGGCCCTACGAGCAGTACTTC. Its translation: CSASPGPYEQYF.

This clone has just a few counts. This sequence joins TRBV4-2 and TRBJ1-3; D unresolved. Germline V gene lookup returns CDR1 LGHNA and CDR2 YNFKEQ. V lost 0 bases, J lost 11 bases, and 11 bases lay in between. The CDR3 totals 13 residues. DNA of the CDR3: TGTGCCAGCAGCCAAGAGCTTCGGCTCGCCATATATTTT. This sequence encodes CASSQELRLAIYF.

The chain employs TRBV7-8 and TRBJ1-5; tentative D call: TRBD1 (6 bases). CDR3 length: 14 residues. V lost 2 bases, J lost 1 base, and 6 bases lay in between. Germline lookup yields CDR1 SGHVS and CDR2 FQNEAQ. CDR3: CASSLQGSNQPQHF. In DNA form, the CDR3 reads TGTGCCAGCAGCTTACAGGGGAGCAATCAGCCCCAGCATTTT.

This clone rates as medium-sized. The chain carries TRBV27 and TRBJ1-5, with 8 bases fitting TRBD1. Trimming at V came to 6 bases and at J to 2 bases, leaving 6 bases not matched to a gene. Germline V gene data show CDR1 as MNHEY and CDR2 as SMNVEV (reference sequence). The CDR3 totals 15 residues. This chain's CDR3 is CASSSGQGGNQPQHF. For the CDR3, the DNA is TGTGCCAGCAGCTCCGGACAGGGAGGCAATCAGCCCCAGCATTTT.

This chain connects TRBV4-3 to TRBJ1-3, with a possible D match to TRBD1 (5 bases). V was pared by 8 bases and J by 9 bases, with 8 bases between. This CDR3 spans 10 amino acids. The germline CDR1 and CDR2 sequences are LGHNA and YSLEER. As DNA, the CDR3 is TGCGCCAGCGGGGGGTCCACCATATATTTT. It specifies CASGGSTIYF.